This record concerns one T cell receptor (beta chain) sequence. These data belong to a study of blood T cell repertoires in COVID-19. On the study more broadly: Donors in the United States, Italy and Spain gave samples during acute or convalescent COVID-19.

With V trimmed by 6 bases and J by 0 bases, 5 bases remained unmatched. CDR3 length: 15 residues. Germline lookup yields CDR1 MGHRA and CDR2 YSYEKL. Sequenced by immunoSEQ multiplex PCR; TCRdb stores in-frame clones only, minus some. The sample has about 240,000 clones, roughly four fifths seen once. This rearrangement joins TRBV4-1 to TRBJ2-1; 7 bases line up with TRBD1. Sequencing was done on a sample of peripheral blood. The clonotype originates from a woman of 80 years or more with acute or convalescent COVID-19. The CDR3 nucleotides are TGCGCCAGCAGTCGGCCAGGGGGCTCCTACAATGAGCAGTTCTTC. Its translation: CASSRPGGSYNEQFF.